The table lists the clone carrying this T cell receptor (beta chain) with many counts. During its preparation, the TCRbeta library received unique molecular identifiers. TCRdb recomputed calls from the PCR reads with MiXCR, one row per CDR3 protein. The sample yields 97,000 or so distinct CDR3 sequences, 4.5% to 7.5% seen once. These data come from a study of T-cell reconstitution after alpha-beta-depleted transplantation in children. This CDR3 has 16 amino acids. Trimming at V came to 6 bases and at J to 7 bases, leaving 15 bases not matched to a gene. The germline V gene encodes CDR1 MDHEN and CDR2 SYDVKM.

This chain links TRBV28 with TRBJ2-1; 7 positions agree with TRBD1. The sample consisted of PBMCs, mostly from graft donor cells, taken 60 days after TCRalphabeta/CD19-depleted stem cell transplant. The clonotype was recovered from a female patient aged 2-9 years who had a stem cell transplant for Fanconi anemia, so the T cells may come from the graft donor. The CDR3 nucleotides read TGTGCCAGCAGCCCGACAGGGAGAAAAGGTGTGAATGAGCAGTTCTTC. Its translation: CASSPTGRKGVNEQFF. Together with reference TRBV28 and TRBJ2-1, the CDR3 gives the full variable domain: DVKVTQSSRYLVKRTGEKVFLECVQDMDHENMFWYRQDPGLGLRLIYFSYDVKMKEKGDIPEGYSVSREKKERFSLILESASTNQTSMYLCASSPTGRKGVNEQFFGPGTRLTVL.